The T cell receptor (beta chain) described here comes from a study of post-analysis software for immune sequencing data. Study-level background: Courses of disease covered relapsing-remitting, secondary progressive and progressive-relapsing multiple sclerosis. The study, taken as a whole, reports: Normalized Chao1 diversity was significantly lower in multiple sclerosis patients than in controls. The authors found that F measure strongly co-clustered same-batch samples.

TCR beta cDNA libraries had unique molecular identifiers. The source material, 1 to 10 million T cells, gave rise to roughly 500,000 cDNA molecules. TCRdb re-derived calls from the PCR reads in MiXCR, one entry per CDR3 protein. Here the sample spans 820,000 or so distinct CDR3 sequences, approximately 53% being singletons. On this clonotype: What it binds is not known.

The TCR comes from a girl between 10 and 17 years old with multiple sclerosis. Material for sequencing was blood.

Written as DNA, the CDR3 is TGCGCCAGCAGCCAAGCTCCCCTTAGCGGGGGGGCCTTGGGGGAGCAGTACTTC. It specifies CASSQAPLSGGALGEQYF. The genes are TRBV4-1 and TRBJ2-7; 11 bases agree with TRBD2. From germline, CDR1 is MGHRA and CDR2 YSYEKL. Unmatched junction bases numbered 15, after V lost 1 base and J lost 7 bases. The CDR3 is 18 residues long.